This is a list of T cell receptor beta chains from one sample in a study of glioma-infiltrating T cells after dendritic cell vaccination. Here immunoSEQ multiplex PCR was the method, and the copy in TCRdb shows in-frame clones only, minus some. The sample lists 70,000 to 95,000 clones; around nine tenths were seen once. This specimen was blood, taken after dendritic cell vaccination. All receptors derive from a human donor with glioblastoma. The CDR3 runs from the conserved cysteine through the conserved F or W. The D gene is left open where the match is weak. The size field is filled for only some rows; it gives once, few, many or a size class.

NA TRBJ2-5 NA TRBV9 TGTGCCAGCAGCGTAGAGACTAGTTGGGCGGAGACCCAGTACTTC CASSVETSWAETQYF
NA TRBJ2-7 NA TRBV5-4 TGTGCCAGCAGCCAAGGACTTGAGCAGTACTTC CASSQGLEQYF
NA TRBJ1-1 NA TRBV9 TGTGCCAGCAGCCCGAGGCGGGTGGCAGGCGAGGGCACTGAAGCTTTCTTT CASSPRRVAGEGTEAFF
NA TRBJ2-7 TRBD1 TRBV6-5 TGTGCCAGCAGTTACGGGAACAGGGGGTACGAGCAGTACTTC CASSYGNRGYEQYF
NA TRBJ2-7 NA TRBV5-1 TGCGCCAGCAGCTTGGGGGCCCCCCTCCTAATCATCCCCCACGAGCAGTACTTC CASSLGAPLLIIPHEQYF
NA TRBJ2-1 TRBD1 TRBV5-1 TGCGCCAGCGGGACAGGGGATTTGTCGTACAATGAGCAGTTCTTC CASGTGDLSYNEQFF
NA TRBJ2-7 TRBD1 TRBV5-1 TGCGCCAGCAGCTTGGGGGGACAGGTCCTCTACGAGCAGTACTTC CASSLGGQVLYEQYF
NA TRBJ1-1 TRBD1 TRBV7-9 TGTGCCAGCAGCTGGGACAGGGGCACTGAAGCTTTCTTT CASSWDRGTEAFF
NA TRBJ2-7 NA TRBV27 TGTGCCAGCAGTCCTCGGGTGGGTTTAGGCTCTGAGCAGTACTTC CASSPRVGLGSEQYF
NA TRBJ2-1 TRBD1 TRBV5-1 TGCGCCAGCAGCCCTATATTTAGACAGGGTGGTCTAGATGAGCAGTTCTTC CASSPIFRQGGLDEQFF
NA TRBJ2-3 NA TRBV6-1 TGTGCCAGCAGGGTGGGGGGGGCTGGAGATACGCAGTATTTT CASRVGGAGDTQYF
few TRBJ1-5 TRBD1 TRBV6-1 TGTGCCAGCAGTGAATTAATAGGGACAGGCAATCAGCCCCAGCATTTT CASSELIGTGNQPQHF
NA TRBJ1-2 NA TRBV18 TGTGCCAGCTCACCCTCGACAGATTACTATGTGGGCTACACCTTC CASSPSTDYYVGYTF
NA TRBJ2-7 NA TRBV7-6 TGTGCCAGCAGCTTATCCGGAGGGGACGAGCAGTACTTC CASSLSGGDEQYF
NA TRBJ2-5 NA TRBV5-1 TGCGCCAGCAGCTTGGGTCGGCAGGGAGGAAAAGAGACCCAGTACTTC CASSLGRQGGKETQYF
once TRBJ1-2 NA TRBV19 TGTGCCAGTAAGGGGATAGCGGGAGATCCCTATGGCTACACCTTC CASKGIAGDPYGYTF
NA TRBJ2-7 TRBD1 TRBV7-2 TGTGCCAGCAGCTTGGACAGGGAGGACGAGCAGTACTTC CASSLDREDEQYF
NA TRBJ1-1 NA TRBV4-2 TGTGCCAGCAGAGGTACTGAGGGAACTGAAGCTTTCTTT CASRGTEGTEAFF
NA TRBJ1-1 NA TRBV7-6 TGTGCCAGCAGTCTAAGAGGGAACACTGAAGCTTTCTTT CASSLRGNTEAFF
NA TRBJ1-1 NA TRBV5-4 TGTGCCAGCAGCCCGCGCGGCAGCATGAACACTGAAGCTTTCTTT CASSPRGSMNTEAFF
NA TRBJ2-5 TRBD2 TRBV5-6 TGTGCCAGCAGCTACCTAGCGGGAGGGCCGGATCAAGAGACCCAGTACTTC CASSYLAGGPDQETQYF
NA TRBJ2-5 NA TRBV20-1 TGCAGTGCATCCGGCGGAGAGACCCAGTACTTC CSASGGETQYF
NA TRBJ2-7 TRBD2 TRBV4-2 TGTGCCAGCAGCAAGGGAGGGCAGGACTCCTACGAGCAGTACTTC CASSKGGQDSYEQYF
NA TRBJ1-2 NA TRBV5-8 TGTGCCAGCAGCTTGAGGGGGGGGATCATTAACTATGGCTACACCTTC CASSLRGGIINYGYTF
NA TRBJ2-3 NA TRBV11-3 TGTGCCAGCAGTCAAGGGGCAACAAGCACAGATACGCAGTATTTT CASSQGATSTDTQYF
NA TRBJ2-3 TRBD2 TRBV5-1 TGCGCCAGCAGCTTGGGGGGACTAGCGGGGATAGATACGCAGTATTTT CASSLGGLAGIDTQYF
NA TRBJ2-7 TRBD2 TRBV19 TGTGCCAGTAGCCTAACCCCCCGGGGGGGATCCTACGAGCAGTACTTC CASSLTPRGGSYEQYF
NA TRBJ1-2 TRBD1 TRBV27 TGTGCCAGCAGCATGACATCGGGACAGATCTATGGCTACACCTTC CASSMTSGQIYGYTF
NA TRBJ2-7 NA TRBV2 TGTGCCAGCTATAGGGAGCGGACCTACGAGCAGTACTTC CASYRERTYEQYF
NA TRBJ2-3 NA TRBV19 TGTGCCAGTAGTATAACACCAGGGTCTAGCACAGATACGCAGTATTTT CASSITPGSSTDTQYF
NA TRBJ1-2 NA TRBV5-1 TGCGCCAGCAGTTTACGGGGGGCGCCCGTTGGCTACACCTTC CASSLRGAPVGYTF
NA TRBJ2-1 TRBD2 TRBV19 TGTGCCAGTAGCGGGAGGGCCTACAATGAGCAGTTCTTC CASSGRAYNEQFF
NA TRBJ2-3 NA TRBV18 TGTGCCAGCTCACCTCGGCGGGTGGAGGCAGATACGCAGTATTTT CASSPRRVEADTQYF
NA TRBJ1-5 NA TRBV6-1 TGTGCCAGCAGTGAAGCAGGCGGGGATCAGCCCCAGCATTTT CASSEAGGDQPQHF
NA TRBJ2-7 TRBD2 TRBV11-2 TGTGCCAGCAGCTCCCAGCGGGAGGCCCCCTACGAGCAGTACTTC CASSSQREAPYEQYF
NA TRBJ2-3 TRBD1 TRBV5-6 TGTGCCAGCAGCTGGGACAGGGACCTCACAGATACGCAGTATTTT CASSWDRDLTDTQYF
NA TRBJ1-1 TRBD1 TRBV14 TGTGCCAGCAGCCAAGTGCCGGGACAGAGGAACACTGAAGCTTTCTTT CASSQVPGQRNTEAFF
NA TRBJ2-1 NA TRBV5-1 TGCGCCAGCAGCTTCCTCCTTAATTACAATGAGCAGTTCTTC CASSFLLNYNEQFF
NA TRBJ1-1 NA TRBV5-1 TGCGCCAGCAGCTTGGTAGAAATTAACACTGAAGCTTTCTTT CASSLVEINTEAFF
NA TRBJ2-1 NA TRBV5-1 TGCGCCAGCAGTTGGACAGAGAGCTCCTACAATGAGCAGTTCTTC CASSWTESSYNEQFF
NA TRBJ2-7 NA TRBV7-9 TGTGCCAGCAGCTTAGGAGGGCCAGGCAGCTCCTACGAGCAGTACTTC CASSLGGPGSSYEQYF
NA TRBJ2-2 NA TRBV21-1 TGTGCCAGCAACTTACCGGGACAGGGCCCCAACAATGCCGGGGAGCTGTTTTTT CASNLPGQGPNNAGELFF
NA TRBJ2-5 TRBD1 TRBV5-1 TGCGCCAGCAGCCCCGCAGTACAGGGGTTTGGAGAGACCCAGTACTTC CASSPAVQGFGETQYF
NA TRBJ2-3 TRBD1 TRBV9 TGTGCCAGCAGCCCGAGGGACAGGGGAAGCACAGATACGCAGTATTTT CASSPRDRGSTDTQYF
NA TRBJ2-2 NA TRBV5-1 TGCGCCAGCAGCTTGGCCCTAGACACCGGGGAGCTGTTTTTT CASSLALDTGELFF
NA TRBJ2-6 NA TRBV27 TGTGCCAGCAGTAAAACAGGGCCGACTTCTGGGGCCAACGTCCTGACTTTC CASSKTGPTSGANVLTF
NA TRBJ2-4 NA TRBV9 TGTGCCAGCAGCGCCGCTATAGGTGGCGGGGAAAACATTCAGTACTTC CASSAAIGGGENIQYF
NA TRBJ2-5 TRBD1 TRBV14 TGTGCCAGCAGCCAGGACAGGGGAAGAGTGGAGACCCAGTACTTC CASSQDRGRVETQYF
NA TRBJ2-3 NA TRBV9 TGTGCCAGCAGCGTAGCTTTGTGGGCAACAGATACGCAGTATTTT CASSVALWATDTQYF
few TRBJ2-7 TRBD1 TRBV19 TGTGCCAGTAGTATTGGGACAGTCTACGAGCAGTACTTC CASSIGTVYEQYF
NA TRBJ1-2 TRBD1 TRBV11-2 TGTGCCAGCAGCTTCGGGACAGCCTATGGCTACACCTTC CASSFGTAYGYTF
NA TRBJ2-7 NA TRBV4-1 TGCGCCAGCAGCCAAGCAGGGGCCCAACCTGGTGGGCAGTACTTC CASSQAGAQPGGQYF
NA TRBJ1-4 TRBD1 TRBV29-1 TGCAGCGCTAGGACAGGGGGTATGACTAATGAAAAACTGTTTTTT CSARTGGMTNEKLFF
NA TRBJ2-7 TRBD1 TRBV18 TGTGCCAGCTCACCATGGACAGGGATCCCCTACGAGCAGTACTTC CASSPWTGIPYEQYF
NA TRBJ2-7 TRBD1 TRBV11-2 TGTGCCAGCAGCTCGGGACAGGGCACTTACGAGCAGTACTTC CASSSGQGTYEQYF
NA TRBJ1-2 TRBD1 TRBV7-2 TGTGCCAGCAGCTTAGAAGGGCAGGGGGCTTATGGCTACACCTTC CASSLEGQGAYGYTF
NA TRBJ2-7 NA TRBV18 TGTGCCAGCTCACCGGACGGGACCTACGAGCAGTACTTC CASSPDGTYEQYF
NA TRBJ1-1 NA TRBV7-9 TGTGCCAGCAGCTTGGAGCTCAGGGGAACTGCGGGTGAAGCTTTCTTT CASSLELRGTAGEAFF
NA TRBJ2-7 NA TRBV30 TGTGCCTGGAGTCAGGGTTCCTACGAGCAGTACTTC CAWSQGSYEQYF
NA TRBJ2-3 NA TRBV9 TGTGCCAGCAGCACCACGGGACTCCTCGGAGATACGCAGTATTTT CASSTTGLLGDTQYF